The 4 T cell receptor beta chains in this list originate from one sample, sequenced in a study of human versus mouse CDR3 diversity and MHC coevolution. The method was immunoSEQ multiplex PCR; TCRdb's version includes in-frame clones alone and lacks a portion of them. The table shows about 60,000 clones, with over 90% occurring only once. Material for sequencing was naive CD4+ T cells from blood. Subset meaning: CD45RO-negative CD62L-positive naive CD4 T cells. Receptors were obtained from a person in their 60s in good health.

The CDR3 coding sequence is TGTGCCAGCAGCCAAGTCGGGGGAGTTTATGGCTACACCTTC. This gives the protein CASSQVGGVYGYTF. J is TRBJ1-2 and V is TRBV14; a weak D match, TRBD1 (5 bases). Germline CDR1 and CDR2: SGHDN and FVKESK. V shed 1 base and J shed 5 bases, with 11 bases lying between them. This CDR3 comprises 14 residues.

The chain carries TRBV19 and TRBJ2-3; D not certain. Germline-derived CDR1 and CDR2 are LNHDA and SQIVND (reference sequence). The V and J ends lost 3 bases and 0 bases respectively, with 7 bases between them. There are 14 residues in the CDR3. The CDR3 DNA reads TGTGCCAGTAGTATTAGTACTAGCACAGATACGCAGTATTTT. This codes for CASSISTSTDTQYF.

The chain combines TRBV5-1 with TRBJ1-1; weak D call: TRBD1 (5 bases). Germline V gene data show CDR1 as SGHRS and CDR2 as YFSETQ. The CDR3 extends over 14 amino acids. Trimming took 7 bases from V and 4 from J, leaving 17 bases between them. This CDR3 reads CASGDHRGSTEAFF. The CDR3 bases are TGCGCCAGCGGAGACCATAGGGGTAGCACTGAAGCTTTCTTT. The full variable domain, its missing parts supplied by reference TRBV5-1 and TRBJ1-1, is KAGVTQTPRYLIKTRGQQVTLSCSPISGHRSVSWYQQTPGQGLQFLFEYFSETQRNKGNFPGRFSGRQFSNSRSEMNVSTLELGDSALYLCASGDHRGSTEAFFGQGTRLTVV.

V is TRBV9 and J is TRBJ2-7; TRBD2 matches 9 bases. Germline assignment: CDR1 SGDLS and CDR2 YYNGEE. The V and J ends lost 4 bases and 1 base, in that order; junction bases with no gene match: 9. This CDR3 is 16 amino acids long. The DNA of the CDR3 is TGTGCCAGCAGCCCCAGCCCGACTAGCGGTTCCTACGAGCAGTACTTC. Translated, it gives CASSPSPTSGSYEQYF.